The sequence of this TCR beta chain was determined in a study of memory CD8 T cells in hepatitis C reinfection. Study in general: A couple of donors cleared primary HCV but became chronic after reinfection. Pre-reinfection sampling occurred 55 to 20 weeks ahead of detected reinfection.

Generated by immunoSEQ multiplex PCR, the TCRdb table keeps only in-frame clones and is missing some. This sample has under 60,000 clones, with roughly 91% found just once. Time point meaning: pre-reinfection, 55 to 20 weeks before reinfection detection. TCR sequencing was done directly ex vivo on sorted cells, without expansion in vitro. Donors were people who inject drugs in the Montreal HEPCO cohort. Control naive CD8 T cells came from a couple of donors at all three reinfection time points. This TCR was sampled from a man aged 18 to 35 with hepatitis C virus infection. Sequenced input: naive CD8+ T cells sorted from blood.

The CDR3 DNA reads as TGTGCCAGCAGTTTATCAGGGGTTAACACCGGGGAGCTGTTTTTT. The encoded protein is CASSLSGVNTGELFF. The chain is built from TRBV28 and TRBJ2-2; D possibly corresponds to TRBD1 (6 bases). The V and J ends lost 1 base and 2 bases respectively, with 8 bases between them. The CDR3 spans 15 residues. Per germline, CDR1 MDHEN and CDR2 SYDVKM.